This T cell receptor (beta chain) was sequenced in a study of blood T cell repertoires in COVID-19. On the study more broadly: The origin of the acute and convalescent COVID-19 samples was the United States, Italy and Spain. T cells, B-cell-depleted T cells, or PBMCs supplied cDNA or gDNA.

Original handling: From reference gene primer amplification, estimates of nucleated cell counts were derived. Assay used: immunoSEQ multiplex PCR; TCRdb lists only in-frame clones, some missing. Clone size and the V and J calls come from that table; the DNA yielded D and trimming. The sample yields under 200,000 clones, about 89% seen once. The germline V gene has CDR1 SGHTA and CDR2 FQGNSA. The CDR3 is 15 amino acids. V trimming: 6 bases; J trimming: 1 base; junction bases outside the gene matches: 6. The sequence was obtained from a man between 40 and 49 years old with active or convalescent COVID-19. V gene TRBV7-2 combines with J gene TRBJ1-2; TRBD1 aligns across 9 bases. Sequenced: peripheral blood. The CDR3 reads CASRDRGSVNYGYTF. Written as DNA, the CDR3 is TGTGCCAGCAGGGACAGGGGTAGTGTTAACTATGGCTACACCTTC. Drawing the rest from reference TRBV7-2 and TRBJ1-2, the complete variable domain is GAGVSQSPSNKVTEKGKDVELRCDPISGHTALYWYRQSLGQGLEFLIYFQGNSAPDKSGLPSDRFSAERTGGSVSTLTIQRTQQEDSAVYLCASRDRGSVNYGYTFGSGTRLTVV.